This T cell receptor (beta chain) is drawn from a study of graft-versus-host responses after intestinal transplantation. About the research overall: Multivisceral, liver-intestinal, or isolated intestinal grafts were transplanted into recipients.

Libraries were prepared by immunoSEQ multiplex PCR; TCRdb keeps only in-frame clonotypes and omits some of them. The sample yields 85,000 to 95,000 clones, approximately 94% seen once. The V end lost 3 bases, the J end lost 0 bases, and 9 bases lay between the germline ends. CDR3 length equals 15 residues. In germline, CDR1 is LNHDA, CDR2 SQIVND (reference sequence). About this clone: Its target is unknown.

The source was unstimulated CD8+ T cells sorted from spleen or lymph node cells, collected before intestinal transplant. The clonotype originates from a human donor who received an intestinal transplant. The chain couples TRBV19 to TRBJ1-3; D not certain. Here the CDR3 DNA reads TGTGCCAGTAGTATCGGGGTGGACTCTGGAAACACCATATATTTT. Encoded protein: CASSIGVDSGNTIYF. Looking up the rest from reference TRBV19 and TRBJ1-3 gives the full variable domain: DGGITQSPKYLFRKEGQNVTLSCEQNLNHDAMYWYRQDPGQGLRLIYYSQIVNDFQKGDIAEGYSVSREKKESFPLTVTSAQKNPTAFYLCASSIGVDSGNTIYFGEGSWLTVV.